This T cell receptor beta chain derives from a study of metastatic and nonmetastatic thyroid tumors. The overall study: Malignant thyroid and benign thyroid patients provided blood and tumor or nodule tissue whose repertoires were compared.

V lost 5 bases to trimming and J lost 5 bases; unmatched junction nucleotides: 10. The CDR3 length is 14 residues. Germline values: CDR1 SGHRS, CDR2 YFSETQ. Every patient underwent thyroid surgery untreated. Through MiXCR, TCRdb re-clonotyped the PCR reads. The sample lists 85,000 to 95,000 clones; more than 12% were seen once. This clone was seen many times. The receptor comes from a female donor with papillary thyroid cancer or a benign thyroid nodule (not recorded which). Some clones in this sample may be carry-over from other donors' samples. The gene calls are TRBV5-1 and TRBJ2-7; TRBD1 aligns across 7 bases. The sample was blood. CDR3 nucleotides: TGCGCCAGCAGTCCAAAACGACAGGGAAACGAGCAGTACTTC. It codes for CASSPKRQGNEQYF. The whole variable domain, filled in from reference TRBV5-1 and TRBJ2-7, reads KAGVTQTPRYLIKTRGQQVTLSCSPISGHRSVSWYQQTPGQGLQFLFEYFSETQRNKGNFPGRFSGRQFSNSRSEMNVSTLELGDSALYLCASSPKRQGNEQYFGPGTRLTVT.